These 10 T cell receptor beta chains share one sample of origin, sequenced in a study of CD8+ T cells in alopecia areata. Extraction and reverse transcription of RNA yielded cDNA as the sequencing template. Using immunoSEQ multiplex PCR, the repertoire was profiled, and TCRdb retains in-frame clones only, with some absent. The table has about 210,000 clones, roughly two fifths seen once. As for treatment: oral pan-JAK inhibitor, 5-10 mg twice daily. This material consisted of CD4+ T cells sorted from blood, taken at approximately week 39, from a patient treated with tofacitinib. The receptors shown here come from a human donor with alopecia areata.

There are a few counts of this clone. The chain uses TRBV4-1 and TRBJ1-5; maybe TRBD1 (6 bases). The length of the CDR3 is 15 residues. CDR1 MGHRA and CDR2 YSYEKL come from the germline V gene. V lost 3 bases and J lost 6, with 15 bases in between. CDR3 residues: CASSQLQGIGQPQHF. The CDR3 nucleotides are TGCGCCAGCAGCCAGCTCCAGGGGATCGGTCAGCCCCAGCATTTT.

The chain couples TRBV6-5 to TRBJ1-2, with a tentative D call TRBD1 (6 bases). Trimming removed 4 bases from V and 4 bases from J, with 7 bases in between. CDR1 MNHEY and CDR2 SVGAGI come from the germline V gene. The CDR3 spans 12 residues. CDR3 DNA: TGTGCCAGCAGTTCACAGGGCTATGGCTACACCTTC. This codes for CASSSQGYGYTF.

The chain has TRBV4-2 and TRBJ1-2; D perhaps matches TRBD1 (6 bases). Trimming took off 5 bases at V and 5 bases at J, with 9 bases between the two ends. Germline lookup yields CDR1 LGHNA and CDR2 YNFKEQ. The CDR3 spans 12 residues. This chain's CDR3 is CASSSQGYGYTF. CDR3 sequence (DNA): TGTGCCAGCAGCTCGCAGGGGTATGGCTACACCTTC.

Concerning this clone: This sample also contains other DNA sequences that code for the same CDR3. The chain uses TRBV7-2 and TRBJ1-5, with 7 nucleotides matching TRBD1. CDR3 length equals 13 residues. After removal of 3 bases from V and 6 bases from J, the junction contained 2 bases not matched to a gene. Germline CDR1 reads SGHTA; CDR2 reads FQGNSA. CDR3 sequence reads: CASSLSGGQPQHF. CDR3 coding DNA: TGTGCCAGCAGCTTGTCAGGGGGTCAGCCCCAGCATTTT.

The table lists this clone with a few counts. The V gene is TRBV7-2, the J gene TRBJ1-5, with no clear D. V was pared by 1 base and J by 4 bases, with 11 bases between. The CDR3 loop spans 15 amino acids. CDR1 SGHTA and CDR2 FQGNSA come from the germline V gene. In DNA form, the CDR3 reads TGTGCCAGCAGCTTAGATCGGGCTCAGAATCAGCCCCAGCATTTT. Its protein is CASSLDRAQNQPQHF.

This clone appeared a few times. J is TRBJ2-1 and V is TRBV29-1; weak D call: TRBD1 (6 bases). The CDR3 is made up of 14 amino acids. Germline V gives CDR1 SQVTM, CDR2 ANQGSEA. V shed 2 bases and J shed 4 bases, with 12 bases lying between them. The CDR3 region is CSVELGDRYNEQFF. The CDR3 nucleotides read TGCAGCGTTGAATTAGGCGACAGGTACAATGAGCAGTTCTTC.

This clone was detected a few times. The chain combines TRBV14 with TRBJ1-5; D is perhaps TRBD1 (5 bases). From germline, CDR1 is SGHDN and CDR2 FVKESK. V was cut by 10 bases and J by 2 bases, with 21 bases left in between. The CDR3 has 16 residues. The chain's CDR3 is CATPSPSGRGNQPQHF. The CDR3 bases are TGTGCCACCCCCAGTCCCTCAGGGCGAGGCAATCAGCCCCAGCATTTT.

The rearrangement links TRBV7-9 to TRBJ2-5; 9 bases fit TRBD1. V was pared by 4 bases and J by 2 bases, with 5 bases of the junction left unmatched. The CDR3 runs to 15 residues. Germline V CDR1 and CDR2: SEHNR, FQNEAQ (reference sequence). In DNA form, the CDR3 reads TGTGCCAGCAGCTCTGGACAGGGGATTCAAGAGACCCAGTACTTC. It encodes CASSSGQGIQETQYF.

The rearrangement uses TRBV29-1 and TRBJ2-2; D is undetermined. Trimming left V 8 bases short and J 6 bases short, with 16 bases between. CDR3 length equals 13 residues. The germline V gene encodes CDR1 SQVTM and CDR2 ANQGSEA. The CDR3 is CSSSLGRSGELFF. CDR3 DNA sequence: TGCAGCTCCTCTTTGGGAAGGTCCGGGGAGCTGTTTTTT.

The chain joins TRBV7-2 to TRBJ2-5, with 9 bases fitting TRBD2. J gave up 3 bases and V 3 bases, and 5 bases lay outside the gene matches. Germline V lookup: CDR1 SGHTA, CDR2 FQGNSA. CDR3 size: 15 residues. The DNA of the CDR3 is TGTGCCAGCAGCTTTACACGCGGGGGGGAAGAGACCCAGTACTTC. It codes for CASSFTRGGEETQYF.